This T cell receptor (beta chain) was documented in a study of monozygotic twins with inflammatory bowel disease. CDR3 length: 14 residues. Germline loops: CDR1 LGHNA, CDR2 YSLEER. TCRdb reanalyzed the 5' RACE reads and collapses them to one entry per CDR3 protein, without DNA. This sample's table has 440,000 or so distinct CDR3 sequences. Sequencing was done on a sample of blood. The chain joins TRBV4-3 to TRBJ2-7; TCRdb picks TRBD1, but there is no DNA to check that call. The origin of this receptor is a human donor with ulcerative colitis or Crohn's disease, or a healthy co-twin of an affected twin (not recorded which). CDR3 amino acids: CASSQRERKGEQYF.